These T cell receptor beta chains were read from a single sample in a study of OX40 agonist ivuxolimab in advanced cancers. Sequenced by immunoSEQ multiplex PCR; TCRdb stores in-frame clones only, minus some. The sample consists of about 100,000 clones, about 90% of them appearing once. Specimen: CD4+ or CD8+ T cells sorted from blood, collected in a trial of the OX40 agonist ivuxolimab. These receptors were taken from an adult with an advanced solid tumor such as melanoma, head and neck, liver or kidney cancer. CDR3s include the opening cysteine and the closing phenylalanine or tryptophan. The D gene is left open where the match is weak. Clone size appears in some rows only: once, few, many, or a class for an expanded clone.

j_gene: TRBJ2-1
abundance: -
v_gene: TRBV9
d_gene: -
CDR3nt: TGTGCCAGCAGCGTGGGGATTGAGCGGTCATACAATGAGCAGTTCTTC
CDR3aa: CASSVGIERSYNEQFF

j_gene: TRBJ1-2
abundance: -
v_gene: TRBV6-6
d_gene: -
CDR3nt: TGTGTCATTTCTCGAAGGGCCTTGGAGGGCTACACCTTC
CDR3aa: CVISRRALEGYTF

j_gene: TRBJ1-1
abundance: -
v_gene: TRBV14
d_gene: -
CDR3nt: TGTGCCAGCAGCCAAGAATCAAGGGAATCTGAAGCTTTCTTT
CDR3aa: CASSQESRESEAFF

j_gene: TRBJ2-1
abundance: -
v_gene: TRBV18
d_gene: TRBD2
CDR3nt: TGTGCCAGCTCGGGAGCTAGCGGGGGGGCAGTCGTGAGTGAGCAGTTCTTC
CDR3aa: CASSGASGGAVVSEQFF

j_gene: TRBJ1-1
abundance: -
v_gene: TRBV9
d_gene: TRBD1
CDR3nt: TGTGCCAGCAGCGTTAACAGGGGCACTGAAGCTTTCTTT
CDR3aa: CASSVNRGTEAFF

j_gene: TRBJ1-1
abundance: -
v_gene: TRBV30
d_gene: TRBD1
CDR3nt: TGTGCCTTTTCGGGACAGGCCAACACTGAAGCTTTCTTT
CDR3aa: CAFSGQANTEAFF

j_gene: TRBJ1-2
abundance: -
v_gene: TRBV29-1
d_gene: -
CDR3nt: TGCAGCGTTGACCTCTCGGGGGCGTATTCGTTTGGCTACACCTTC
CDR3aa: CSVDLSGAYSFGYTF

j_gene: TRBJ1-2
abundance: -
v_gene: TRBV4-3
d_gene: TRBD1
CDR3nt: TGCGCCAGCAGCCAATATAGACAGGGTAACTATGGCTACACCTTC
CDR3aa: CASSQYRQGNYGYTF

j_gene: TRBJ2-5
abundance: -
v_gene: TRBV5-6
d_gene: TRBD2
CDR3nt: TGTGCCAGCAGCTTCGGACTAGACCAAGAGACCCAGTACTTC
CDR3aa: CASSFGLDQETQYF

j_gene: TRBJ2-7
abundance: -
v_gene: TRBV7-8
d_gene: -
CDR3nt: TGTGCCAGCAGCTTGAAGAGGGTTTCCCACGAGCAGTACTTC
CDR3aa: CASSLKRVSHEQYF

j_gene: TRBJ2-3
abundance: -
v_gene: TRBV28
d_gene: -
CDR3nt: TGTGCCAGCCGGGTGGCGGCCAGAGATACGCAGTATTTT
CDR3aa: CASRVAARDTQYF

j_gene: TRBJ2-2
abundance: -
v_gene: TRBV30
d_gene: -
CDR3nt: TGTGCCTGGGGGGCGAACACCGGGGAGCTGTTTTTT
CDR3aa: CAWGANTGELFF

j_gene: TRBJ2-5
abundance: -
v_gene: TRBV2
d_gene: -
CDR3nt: TGTGCCAGCAGGAGGGGGGGTTCTACAGAGACCCAGTACTTC
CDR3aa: CASRRGGSTETQYF

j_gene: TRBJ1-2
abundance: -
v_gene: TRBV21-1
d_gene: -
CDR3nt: TGTGCTAGCAGCAAACTAGGGGGGTGCTATGGCTACACCTTC
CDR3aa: CASSKLGGCYGYTF

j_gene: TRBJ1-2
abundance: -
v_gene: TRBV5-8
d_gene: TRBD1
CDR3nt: TGTGCCAGCAGGTACGGGACAGGGAACTATGGCTACACCTTC
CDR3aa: CASRYGTGNYGYTF

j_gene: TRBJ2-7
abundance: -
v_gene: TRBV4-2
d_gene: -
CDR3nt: TGTGCCAGCAGCCGTTCCTGGGACATTCAGGACGAGCAGTACTTC
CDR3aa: CASSRSWDIQDEQYF

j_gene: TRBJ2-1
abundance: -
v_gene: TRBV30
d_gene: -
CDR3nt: TGTGCCTGGAGTGTCGGGATAGGGCCTTACAATGAGCAGTTCTTC
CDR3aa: CAWSVGIGPYNEQFF

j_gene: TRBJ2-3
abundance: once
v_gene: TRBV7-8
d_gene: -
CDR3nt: TGTGCCAGCAGCTTAGGCAAGAGACTTGGGGCGGATACGCAGTATTTT
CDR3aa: CASSLGKRLGADTQYF

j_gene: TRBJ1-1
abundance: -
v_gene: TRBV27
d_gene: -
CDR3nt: TGTGCCAGCAGTTTATATGTTCTGGGGCAGACTGAAGCTTTCTTT
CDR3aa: CASSLYVLGQTEAFF

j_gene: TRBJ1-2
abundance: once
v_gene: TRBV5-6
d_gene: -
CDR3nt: TGTGCCAGCAGCTCAAGGTGGGCGGGTGACTATGGCTACACCTTC
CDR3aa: CASSSRWAGDYGYTF